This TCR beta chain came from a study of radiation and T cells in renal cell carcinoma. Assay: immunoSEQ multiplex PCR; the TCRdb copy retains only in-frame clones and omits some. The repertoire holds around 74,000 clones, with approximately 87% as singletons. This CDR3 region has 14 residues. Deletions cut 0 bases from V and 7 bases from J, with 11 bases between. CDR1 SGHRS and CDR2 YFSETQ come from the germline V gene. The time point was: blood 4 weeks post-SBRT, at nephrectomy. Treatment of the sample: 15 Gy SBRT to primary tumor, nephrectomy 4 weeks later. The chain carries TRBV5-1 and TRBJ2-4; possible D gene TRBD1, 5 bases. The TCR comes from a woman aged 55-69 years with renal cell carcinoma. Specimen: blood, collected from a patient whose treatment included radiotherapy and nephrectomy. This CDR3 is CASSLGQGGNIQYF. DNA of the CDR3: TGCGCCAGCAGCTTGGGTCAGGGCGGCAACATTCAGTACTTC.